This T cell receptor (beta chain) was recorded in a study of shared clonotypes between healthy human individuals. Findings and caveats of the study: Apart from blood, nothing was sampled; tissue repertoires likely differ.

The authors split each subset's genomic DNA evenly across several immunoSEQ plates. This table comes from immunoSEQ multiplex PCR, and its TCRdb copy is limited to in-frame clones, with some not included. In the table there are a few hundred thousand clones, 60% to 80% of which are singletons. There are a few counts of this clone. No antigen is known for it. V shed 5 bases and J 3 bases; nucleotides not matched to a gene: 14. The germline CDR1 and CDR2 sequences are MNHEY and SMNVEV (reference sequence). This CDR3 spans 20 amino acids. Donation came from healthy HIV-negative adults that had no recent acute infections or vaccinations. Genomic DNA came from 100 million or so PBMCs in unsorted samples.

The sample was PBMCs. The chain uses TRBV27 and TRBJ2-2, with 14 nucleotides matching TRBD2. The source is a woman between 40 and 50 years old in good health. Some clones in this sample may be carry-over from other donors' samples. This chain's CDR3 is CASSPTGTSGRRGDTGELFF. In DNA form, the CDR3 reads TGTGCCAGCAGTCCGACCGGGACTAGCGGGAGAAGGGGGGACACCGGGGAGCTGTTTTTT.